This T cell receptor (beta chain) is from a study of cytomegalovirus exposure and HLA in healthy donors. The overall study: Drawn from HLA-typed donors, roughly 87 million unique TCRs were held in an early data release.

Germline CDR1 and CDR2: SNHLY and FYNNEI. The CDR3 contains 15 residues. The trim removed 6 bases at V and 4 bases at J, leaving 7 bases unmatched. Study conclusions and caveats: Productive status was seen about 87% or about 30% of the time for most TCR beta V segments in an earlier analysis. Roughly uniform depth of sequencing across donors was assumed in presence/absence analyses.

Remarks on this clone: What it binds is unknown.

13 Jbeta primers and 60 Vbeta primers were used for the PCR. Original handling: Later analysis identified 88 million or so unique TCR beta chains, 8.5 million to 13 million shared. Clones were read by immunoSEQ multiplex PCR, and TCRdb kept only the in-frame ones, dropping some. The D gene and trimming were derived from the DNA, and the V and J assignments and clone size from that table. The table has over 95,000 clones, approximately 80% seen once. The chain couples TRBV2 to TRBJ1-2; 11 bases are shared with TRBD1. The sample comprised PBMCs. The TCR sequence derives from a female donor in good health and CMV-seronegative. The CDR3 loop reads CASSDGTGGIYGYTF. The CDR3, as DNA: TGTGCCAGCAGCGATGGGACAGGGGGAATCTATGGCTACACCTTC.